One sample yielded the 8 T cell receptor beta chains listed below, sequenced in a study of radiotherapy plus CTLA-4 blockade in lung cancer. Produced via immunoSEQ multiplex PCR; TCRdb's table is partial and in-frame only. The sample has around 44,000 clones; 70% to 80% are singletons. Sequencing used peripheral blood, obtained from a patient treated with radiotherapy plus ipilimumab. These TCRs come from a human donor with non-small cell lung cancer whose response to radiotherapy plus ipilimumab could not be evaluated.

The chain recombines TRBV7-8 with TRBJ1-4; TRBD1 is a possible D gene (5 bases). The CDR3 is 14 residues long. The germline V gene has CDR1 SGHVS and CDR2 FQNEAQ. Trimming took 6 bases from V and 3 from J, leaving 11 bases between them. CDR3 sequence reads: CASSQGEANEKLFF. The CDR3, as DNA: TGTGCCAGCAGTCAAGGGGAGGCTAATGAAAAACTGTTTTTT.

The rearrangement joins TRBV7-8 to TRBJ1-5; D ambiguous. Deletions cut 8 bases from V and 1 base from J, with 3 bases between. The germline CDR1 and CDR2 sequences are SGHVS and FQNEAQ. The length of the CDR3 is 11 residues. The CDR3 bases are TGTGCCAGCGGCAGCAATCAGCCCCAGCATTTT. Translation gives CASGSNQPQHF.

The chain is built from TRBV19 and TRBJ1-1, with D unclear. In germline, CDR1 is LNHDA, CDR2 SQIVND (reference sequence). The CDR3 has 13 amino acids. V lost 3 bases to trimming and J lost 4 bases, with 9 bases between them. CDR3 DNA: TGTGCCAGTAGTATTACAGTCTCCACTGAAGCTTTCTTT. Translation gives CASSITVSTEAFF.

The chain joins TRBV5-6 to TRBJ2-1; maybe TRBD1 (6 bases). The CDR3 has 16 amino acids. CDR1 and CDR2 (germline): SGHDT, YYEEEE. V lost 2 bases and J lost 3, with 15 bases in between. The CDR3 coding sequence is TGTGCCAGCAGCTTAACAGGGTCTAATCTCTACAATGAGCAGTTCTTC. Amino acid sequence: CASSLTGSNLYNEQFF.

CDR3 sequence (DNA): TGTGCCAGCAGTGAATCGACAGGGAAATCCTACGAGCAGTACTTC. Translation: CASSESTGKSYEQYF. This chain joins TRBV2 and TRBJ2-7; 7 nucleotides agree with TRBD1. The CDR3 sequence is 15 residues long. The V gene end was trimmed by 2 bases and the J gene end by 1 base; junction bases not matched to a gene: 5. Germline assignment: CDR1 SNHLY and CDR2 FYNNEI. The full variable domain, in which reference TRBV2 and TRBJ2-7 provide the parts outside the CDR3, is EPEVTQTPSHQVTQMGQEVILRCVPISNHLYFYWYRQILGQKVEFLVSFYNNEISEKSEIFDDQFSVERPDGSNFTLKIRSTKLEDSAMYFCASSESTGKSYEQYFGPGTRLTVT.

This clone occurred a few times. This chain links TRBV6-1 with TRBJ2-5, with D uncertain. The CDR3 has 15 residues. In germline, CDR1 is MNHNS, CDR2 SASEGT. V dropped 0 bases and J dropped 4 bases, with 12 bases sitting between them. CDR3 residues: CASSEASASGETQYF. CDR3 nucleotide sequence: TGTGCCAGCAGTGAAGCATCAGCGTCCGGAGAGACCCAGTACTTC.

CDR3: CASRPVGAFNQPQHF. The CDR3 coding sequence is TGTGCCAGCAGACCAGTGGGGGCCTTCAATCAGCCCCAGCATTTT. The chain is built from TRBV28 and TRBJ1-5; possibly TRBD1 for D (6 bases). CDR1 MDHEN and CDR2 SYDVKM come from the germline V gene. The CDR3 runs 15 residues. Trimming left V 6 bases short and J 3 bases short, with 15 bases between.

CDR3 DNA sequence: TGTGCCAGCAGCTTGACCTTGCGTAATTCACCCCTCCACTTT. Encoded protein: CASSLTLRNSPLHF. The V gene is TRBV5-6, the J gene TRBJ1-6; no clear D gene. V lost 1 base to trimming and J lost 6 bases, with 8 bases between them. CDR3 length equals 14 residues. CDR1 and CDR2 (germline): SGHDT, YYEEEE.